This T cell receptor beta chain comes out of a study of cytomegalovirus exposure and HLA in healthy donors. Study-level findings and limits: In a later analysis, parvovirus B19, influenza, CMV and Epstein-Barr virus appeared linked to several top co-occurrence clusters. Reportedly, TCR beta sequences accurately predicted HLA-A and HLA-B alleles in most subjects. It was shown in a later analysis that HLA-associated TCR beta chains were more clonally expanded than other, equally common chains.

Researchers ran the PCR with 60 Vbeta and 13 Jbeta primers. TCRdb's table, derived via immunoSEQ multiplex PCR, lists solely in-frame clones and lacks some. The table records 120,000 to 150,000 clones, around 83% of them present only once. The CDR3 totals 16 residues. From germline, CDR1 is MNHEY and CDR2 SVGAGI. V shed 4 bases and J shed 2 bases, with 15 bases lying between them. As to this clone: No antigen is known for it.

This chain connects TRBV6-5 to TRBJ2-1; the D gene is possibly TRBD1 (6 bases). The sample taken for sequencing was PBMCs. This TCR was sampled from a man aged 40-50 years in good health and CMV-seropositive. The chain's CDR3 is CASSLLGQRPYNEQFF. In nucleotides, the CDR3 is TGTGCCAGCAGTTTACTCGGACAGAGACCCTACAATGAGCAGTTCTTC.